These T cell receptor beta chains were read from a single sample in a study of blood T cell repertoires in COVID-19. Sequencing was performed with immunoSEQ multiplex PCR; in TCRdb, only in-frame clones are kept and a portion is missing. The sample lists about 250,000 clones, 89% occurring once. The sequencing sample was made of peripheral blood. Receptors were obtained from a woman between 40 and 55 years old who had recovered from COVID-19. Each CDR3 is given with its conserved first and last residue. D genes are given only for firm matches.

TRBD2,TRBJ2-1,TRBV9,TGTGCCAGCAGCCCTCGGACTAGCGGGGTCTACAATGAGCAGTTCTTC,CASSPRTSGVYNEQFF
TRBD1,TRBJ2-1,TRBV13,TGTGCCAGCAGCTTGCAGGGCGGGACAGGGGGTAGGCATGAGCAGTTCTTC,CASSLQGGTGGRHEQFF
-,TRBJ2-7,TRBV9,TGTGCCAGCAGCGTAGGGGGCGGATTTTCCGAGCAGTACTTC,CASSVGGGFSEQYF
-,TRBJ1-5,TRBV6-5,TGTGCCAGCAGCCCCCAGGAGGGCAGCAATCAGCCCCAGCATTTT,CASSPQEGSNQPQHF
TRBD2,TRBJ2-1,TRBV5-4,TGTGCCAGCAGCTCTCTAGCGGGAGGACCGGATGAGCAGTTCTTC,CASSSLAGGPDEQFF
-,TRBJ1-5,TRBV7-2,TGTGCCAGCAGCTTAGCCCTAGAAAATCAGCCCCAGCATTTT,CASSLALENQPQHF
-,TRBJ2-7,TRBV7-9,TGTGCCAGCAGCCTCGGGGCGGGGAGCTCCTACGAGCAGTACTTC,CASSLGAGSSYEQYF
TRBD1,TRBJ1-1,TRBV12-3/TRBV12-4,TGTGCCAGCAGCGCGGGACAGGGGGCTGAAGCTTTCTTT,CASSAGQGAEAFF
-,TRBJ2-1,TRBV6-5,TGTGCCAGCACCACGGTAACCTACAATGAGCAGTTCTTC,CASTTVTYNEQFF
-,TRBJ2-5,TRBV5-6,TGTGCCAGCAGCTTGGGAGGTTCTAGGGAGACCCAGTACTTC,CASSLGGSRETQYF
-,TRBJ1-1,TRBV14,TGTGCCAGCAGCCAAGATGAAGGAGGAACTGAAGCTTTCTTT,CASSQDEGGTEAFF
TRBD2,TRBJ2-1,TRBV27,TGTGCCAGCAGTTTATCGAAGGGAACTAGCGGGAACAATGAGCAGTTCTTC,CASSLSKGTSGNNEQFF
-,TRBJ2-1,TRBV4-2,TGTGCCAGCAGCCAAGATTTGACTAACACAATGATAGGGCAGTTCTTC,CASSQDLTNTMIGQFF
-,TRBJ1-5,TRBV6-5,TGTGCCAGCAGTAGCACGAGCAATCAGCCCCAGCATTTT,CASSSTSNQPQHF
-,TRBJ1-5,TRBV28,TGTGCCAGCACCGTGGCCGCATCAGCCCAGCATTTT,CASTVAASAQHF
TRBD1,TRBJ1-2,TRBV28,TGTGCCAGCAGTTTCCGGGGACAGGGGGACTATGGCTACACCTTC,CASSFRGQGDYGYTF
TRBD2,TRBJ2-2,TRBV7-2,TGTGCCAGCAGCCTGGGGAGGGACACCGGGGAGCTGTTTTTT,CASSLGRDTGELFF
TRBD1,TRBJ1-2,TRBV6-6,TGTGCCAGCACCCAAACACAGGGGACCGTAAACTATGGCTACACCTTC,CASTQTQGTVNYGYTF
TRBD1,TRBJ2-1,TRBV9,TGTGCCAGCAGCCCCCAGGACAGGCCCGACAATGAGCAGTTCTTC,CASSPQDRPDNEQFF
TRBD2,TRBJ2-5,TRBV5-1,TGCGCCAGCAGCACGACTAGCGTGGAGACCCAGTACTTC,CASSTTSVETQYF
-,TRBJ2-7,TRBV4-1,TGCGCCAGCAGGAGAACGACAGGTAACTACGAGCAGTACTTC,CASRRTTGNYEQYF
TRBD1,TRBJ2-7,TRBV7-6,TGTGCCAGCAGCACTACGACAACAGGGGATAGCTCCTACGAGCAGTACTTC,CASSTTTTGDSSYEQYF
-,TRBJ2-3,TRBV5-4,TGTGCCAGCAGCTTAAAAAAAGACTCGAGCACAGATACGCAGTATTTT,CASSLKKDSSTDTQYF
TRBD2,TRBJ2-3,TRBV9,TGTGCCACCTCGGCGGGACTAGCCGGGGATACGCAGTATTTT,CATSAGLAGDTQYF
-,TRBJ2-3,TRBV7-3,TGTGCCAGCAGCCGGGACAACACAGATACGCAGTATTTT,CASSRDNTDTQYF
TRBD2,TRBJ2-5,TRBV28,TGTGCCAGCAGTACAGCGGGACTGCAAGAGACCCAGTACTTC,CASSTAGLQETQYF
-,TRBJ2-7,TRBV19,TGTGCCAGTAGTATGAGGGACATCCCCTACGAGCAGTACTTC,CASSMRDIPYEQYF